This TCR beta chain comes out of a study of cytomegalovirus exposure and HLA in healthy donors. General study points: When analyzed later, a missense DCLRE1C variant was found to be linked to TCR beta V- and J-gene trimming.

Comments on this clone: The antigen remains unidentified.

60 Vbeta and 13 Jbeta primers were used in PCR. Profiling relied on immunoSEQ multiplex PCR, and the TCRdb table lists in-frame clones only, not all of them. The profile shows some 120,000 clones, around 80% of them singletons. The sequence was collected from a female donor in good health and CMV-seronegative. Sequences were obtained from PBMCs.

CDR3 residues: CAWSVSKRGAATDTQYF. CDR3 nucleotides: TGTGCCTGGAGTGTAAGTAAGCGGGGTGCGGCGACAGATACGCAGTATTTT. The genes are TRBV30 and TRBJ2-3; 7 nucleotides align to TRBD2. With 0 bases clipped from V and 3 bases from J, the junction kept 12 bases outside the gene matches. CDR1 is GTSNPN and CDR2 is SVGIG in the germline V gene (reference sequence). The CDR3 runs 17 residues.